The 27 T cell receptor beta chains given below trace back to one sample, sequenced in a study of T cells in Graves' hyperthyroidism and ophthalmopathy. Amplified TCR beta CDR3 regions came from RNA transcripts. First-round RT-PCR with HTBI primers amplified the TCR CDR3 region. Via MiXCR, TCRdb re-called the multiplex PCR reads, giving one row per CDR3 protein. The repertoire has nearly 750,000 distinct CDR3 sequences, approximately 40% of them found once; the top ten carry less than 40%. The material sequenced was blood. The receptors were sampled from a woman in her 40s with Graves' hyperthyroidism.

This clonotype has more than one count but fewer than ten. The V and J genes are TRBV4-2 and TRBJ1-3; D ambiguous. From germline, CDR1 is LGHNA and CDR2 YNFKEQ. Trimming stripped 0 bases from V and 4 bases from J, with 13 bases between. The CDR3 is made up of 16 amino acids. The CDR3 reads CASSQEGQGSGNTIYF. The CDR3 region has the DNA TGTGCCAGCAGCCAAGAAGGGCAAGGCTCAGGAAACACCATATATTTT.

This clonotype was picked up many times. The chain has TRBV20-1 and TRBJ2-5; D unresolved. This CDR3 has 13 amino acids. The V gene lost 3 bases and the J gene lost 0 bases, with 8 bases spanning the gap. The germline V gene encodes CDR1 DFQATT and CDR2 SNEGSKA (reference sequence). The chain's CDR3 is CSARLSYQETQYF. The CDR3 DNA follows: TGCAGTGCTAGGTTATCCTACCAAGAGACCCAGTACTTC.

There are a few counts of this clonotype. The gene calls are TRBV12-3 or TRBV12-4 and TRBJ1-1; 7 bases agree with TRBD1. Trimming cost V 5 bases and J 2 bases; bases outside gene matches: 8. The CDR3 extends over 15 amino acids. CDR3 DNA: TGTGCCAGCAGTCTCGCAGGGACAGAAAACACTGAAGCTTTCTTT. As protein: CASSLAGTENTEAFF.

The rearrangement joins TRBV24-1 to TRBJ1-4; a weak D match, TRBD1 (5 bases). This CDR3 spans 16 amino acids. Trimming left V 2 bases short and J 11 bases short, with 20 bases between. Germline CDR1 and CDR2: KGHDR and SFDVKD. The CDR3 nucleotides are TGTGCCACCAGTGATTCCAGCGGGACCGGTTCCTCCAAACTGTTTTTT. Translating it yields CATSDSSGTGSSKLFF.

This clonotype was counted a few times. The V and J genes are TRBV20-1 and TRBJ2-7; D perhaps matches TRBD1 (6 bases). CDR1 DFQATT and CDR2 SNEGSKA come from the germline V gene (reference sequence). CDR3 size: 13 residues. V lost 6 bases and J 2 bases, leaving 14 bases between the germline ends. DNA for the CDR3: TGCAGTGCCAACCCGGGACATACCTACGAGCAGTACTTC. Residues: CSANPGHTYEQYF.

This clonotype was counted at least ten times. This chain links TRBV14 with TRBJ1-1, with D unresolved. The V gene lost 1 base and the J gene lost 1 base, with 7 bases spanning the gap. The germline V gene encodes CDR1 SGHDN and CDR2 FVKESK. The length of the CDR3 is 14 residues. The CDR3 DNA reads TGTGCCAGCAGCCAAGCATGGGGGAACACTGAAGCTTTCTTT. It is translated as CASSQAWGNTEAFF. Filled out from reference TRBV14 and TRBJ1-1, the complete variable domain reads EAGVTQFPSHSVIEKGQTVTLRCDPISGHDNLYWYRRVMGKEIKFLLHFVKESKQDESGMPNNRFLAERTGGTYSTLKVQPAELEDSGVYFCASSQAWGNTEAFFGQGTRLTVV.

The gene calls are TRBV5-8 and TRBJ1-1; D is unclear. With 7 bases removed from V and 0 bases from J, the gap between germline ends came to 19 bases. The CDR3 is 16 amino acids. Germline V gene sequence: CDR1 SGHTS, CDR2 YDEGEE. In DNA form, the CDR3 reads TGTGCCAGCGAGTATGGAAGGGCGTATATGAACACTGAAGCTTTCTTT. Amino acids: CASEYGRAYMNTEAFF.

The sample holds many counts of this clonotype. The chain has TRBV7-2 and TRBJ1-2; 7 positions agree with TRBD1. The CDR3 totals 13 residues. Germline-derived CDR1 and CDR2 are SGHTA and FQGNSA. V lost 5 bases to trimming and J lost 8 bases; unmatched junction nucleotides: 8. The CDR3 region has the DNA TGTGCCAGCAGCCCCCAAACAGGGGTGGGCTACACCTTC. Its protein is CASSPQTGVGYTF.

CDR3 nucleotides: TGTGCCAGCAGTCCGCTCCGGGCCAAGAAAGAGACCCAGTACTTC. It is translated as CASSPLRAKKETQYF. The V call is TRBV12-3 or TRBV12-4, the J call TRBJ2-5, with no clear D. Trimming took 5 bases from V and 3 from J, leaving 16 bases between them. This CDR3 has 15 residues.

This clonotype was recorded many times. The V call is TRBV3-1, the J call TRBJ2-7; D gene uncertain. This CDR3 contains 15 residues. Germline V lookup: CDR1 LGHDT, CDR2 YNNKEL (reference sequence). V gave up 0 bases and J gave up 0 bases, with 9 bases separating them. CDR3 DNA sequence: TGTGCCAGCAGCCAAGATCCACGGAGCTCCTACGAGCAGTACTTC. The encoded protein is CASSQDPRSSYEQYF.

Comment on this clonotype: Just one base apart from a much larger clone, this may be a read error. The J gene is TRBJ2-5, the V gene TRBV19; the match to TRBD1 covers 9 bases. This CDR3 is 15 amino acids long. The germline V gene encodes CDR1 LNHDA and CDR2 SQIVND (reference sequence). V was clipped by 6 bases and J by 5 bases; unmatched bases: 10. CDR3 region: CASRDRGAPMETQYF. In DNA form, the CDR3 reads TGTGCCAGTAGGGACAGGGGCGCCCCTATGGAGACCCAGTACTTC.

J is TRBJ2-5 and V is TRBV12-3 or TRBV12-4; D call uncertain. V dropped 3 bases and J dropped 4 bases, with 15 bases sitting between them. This CDR3 has 15 residues. This chain's CDR3 is CASSFWGLIRETQYF. The CDR3 DNA sequence: TGTGCCAGCAGTTTTTGGGGTCTGATACGAGAGACCCAGTACTTC.

The CDR3 DNA is TGTGCCAGTAGTAGGGTTAATGGACCAGTCTCAAATCAGCCCCAGCATTTT. It yields the protein CASSRVNGPVSNQPQHF. This chain connects TRBV19 to TRBJ1-5; D remains ambiguous. Germline lookup yields CDR1 LNHDA and CDR2 SQIVND (reference sequence). Trimming pared 4 bases from V and 4 bases from J, leaving 20 bases between. The CDR3 has 17 residues.

V gene TRBV6-6 combines with J gene TRBJ2-7, with 8 nucleotides matching TRBD2. This CDR3 contains 14 residues. With 6 bases clipped from V and 2 bases from J, the junction kept 6 bases outside the gene matches. The V gene's germline CDR1 is MNHNY and CDR2 SVGAGI (reference sequence). CDR3 sequence: CASRALAGPYEQYF. The CDR3 nucleotides read TGTGCCAGCAGGGCTCTAGCGGGTCCCTACGAGCAGTACTTC.

This clonotype was counted ten times or more. The rearrangement links TRBV20-1 to TRBJ1-4, with D unclear. Per the germline V gene, CDR1 is DFQATT and CDR2 is SNEGSKA (reference sequence). V was clipped by 5 bases and J by 0 bases, with 10 bases between them. The CDR3 sequence is 14 residues long. CDR3 bases: TGCAGTGCTCGGGTTGGACCAACTAATGAAAAACTGTTTTTT. Protein product: CSARVGPTNEKLFF.

This clonotype was recorded a few times. The chain combines TRBV10-2 with TRBJ1-4; TRBD1 agrees at 9 bases. The CDR3 sequence is 18 residues long. The ends lost 6 bases at V and 7 bases at J; junction bases unmatched: 18. CDR1 WSHSY and CDR2 SAAADI come from the germline V gene. The CDR3 region has the DNA TGCGCCAGCAGCGCATTTTTTAATCCGGGACAGGGTAGTGAAAAACTGTTTTTT. Protein: CASSAFFNPGQGSEKLFF.

There are many counts of this clonotype. The chain combines TRBV27 with TRBJ1-2, with a weak D call TRBD1 (5 bases). With 5 bases removed from V and 5 bases from J, the gap between germline ends came to 15 bases. Germline V lookup: CDR1 MNHEY, CDR2 SMNVEV (reference sequence). The CDR3 sequence is 14 residues long. The CDR3 loop is CASSHTDSGYGYTF. The CDR3 DNA sequence: TGTGCCAGCAGTCACACCGACAGTGGGTATGGCTACACCTTC.

Concerning this clonotype itself: One base away lies a much larger clone, so this may be a sequencing read error. It is unclear where the CDR3 begins or ends on the DNA, so no DNA is shown, and the CDR3 is as TCRdb lists it. This sequence joins TRBV7-9 and TRBJ1-3. CDR1 is SEHNR and CDR2 is FQNEAQ in the germline V gene (reference sequence). The CDR3 is 15 amino acids in total, end residues counted. CDR3 sequence reads: CASSQDWGTGNTVYF.

CDR3 in amino acids: CASSWANEKLFF. The CDR3 DNA follows: TGTGCCAGCAGCTGGGCTAATGAAAAACTGTTTTTT. The chain employs TRBV5-8 and TRBJ1-4; D ambiguous. There are 12 residues in the CDR3. V was trimmed by 3 bases and J by 3 bases, leaving 3 bases between them. Looked up from germline, CDR1 is SGHTS and CDR2 is YDEGEE.

This clonotype has a count of ten or more. This chain links TRBV4-3 with TRBJ1-1, with a weak D call TRBD1 (5 bases). This CDR3 has 17 residues. Germline CDR1 reads LGHNA; CDR2 reads YSLEER. Trimming removed 2 bases at V and 1 base at J, with 17 bases between. CDR3 bases: TGCGCCAGCAGCCAACCTGGGGCAGGACCGAAGAACACTGAAGCTTTCTTT. Translating it yields CASSQPGAGPKNTEAFF.

This clonotype appeared a single time. Without the conserved terminal phenylalanine or tryptophan, this CDR3 likely stems from a read error. The V gene is TRBV7-9, the J gene TRBJ1-1; tentative D call: TRBD1 (6 bases). V was pared by 5 bases and J by 3 bases, with 16 bases between. CDR3 length: 15 residues. The germline gives CDR1 SEHNR, CDR2 FQNEAQ (reference sequence). CDR3 protein: CASSKRPRGDTEAFS. The CDR3 coding sequence is TGTGCCAGCAGCAAGCGACCCAGGGGTGACACTGAAGCTTTCTCT.

This chain links TRBV20-1 with TRBJ1-2; the D gene is possibly TRBD1 (6 bases). The CDR3 runs to 14 residues. Trimming shortened V by 0 bases and J by 0 bases, and 8 bases separated the two germline ends. The germline gives CDR1 DFQATT, CDR2 SNEGSKA (reference sequence). The CDR3 sequence is CSARDQGPNYGYTF. The DNA for the CDR3 is TGCAGTGCTAGAGATCAGGGGCCTAACTATGGCTACACCTTC.

Turning to this clonotype: This sequence may be a read error, since a much larger clone differs from it by one base. The gene calls are TRBV7-2 and TRBJ2-5; D call uncertain. CDR1 is SGHTA, CDR2 FQGNSA, per germline. This CDR3 has 14 residues. The DNA of the CDR3 is TGTGTCAGCAGCTTAGAGAGAGACCAAGAGACCCAGTACTTC. Its protein product is CVSSLERDQETQYF.

This clonotype was counted ten times or more. J is TRBJ1-6 and V is TRBV11-2; no definite D call. CDR1 is SGHAT and CDR2 is FQNNGV in the germline V gene. The CDR3 covers 16 residues. Deletions cut 5 bases from V and 7 bases from J, with 18 bases between. CDR3 residues: CASSPAVGIGNSPLHF. The CDR3 nucleotides read TGTGCCAGCAGCCCCGCCGTCGGGATCGGGAATTCACCCCTCCACTTT.

This clonotype came up many times. The chain employs TRBV7-2 and TRBJ1-2; D not resolved. Trimming stripped 3 bases from V and 4 bases from J, with 12 bases between. The CDR3 runs to 14 residues. Germline lookup yields CDR1 SGHTA and CDR2 FQGNSA. In nucleotides, the CDR3 is TGTGCCAGCAGCTTGGGGTCAGTGGCCTATGGCTACACCTTC. Its translation: CASSLGSVAYGYTF. The whole variable domain, remainder taken from reference TRBV7-2 and TRBJ1-2, is GAGVSQSPSNKVTEKGKDVELRCDPISGHTALYWYRQSLGQGLEFLIYFQGNSAPDKSGLPSDRFSAERTGGSVSTLTIQRTQQEDSAVYLCASSLGSVAYGYTFGSGTRLTVV.

This clonotype showed up just a few times. The J gene is TRBJ1-6, the V gene TRBV12-3 or TRBV12-4; D gene unclear. Trimming stripped 4 bases from V and 8 bases from J, with 12 bases between. The CDR3 is 14 amino acids. The CDR3 DNA reads as TGTGCCAGCAGTTACAGAGGATCGGATTCACCCCTCCACTTT. Its translation is CASSYRGSDSPLHF.

The chain combines TRBV7-2 with TRBJ2-6; D unresolved. V was clipped by 4 bases and J by 4 bases, with 8 bases between them. The CDR3 runs 14 residues. The V gene's germline CDR1 is SGHTA and CDR2 FQGNSA. CDR3 residues: CASSSQQGANVLTF. CDR3 DNA sequence: TGTGCCAGCAGCTCGCAACAGGGGGCCAACGTCCTGACTTTC.